The following is a T cell receptor (beta chain) sequence with its context. Sequenced by immunoSEQ multiplex PCR; TCRdb stores in-frame clones only, minus some. The sample has some 230,000 clones; just under 85% are singletons. These data belong to a study of blood T cell repertoires in COVID-19. This receptor was obtained from a woman aged 40 to 49 with acute COVID-19. Sample: PBMCs or T cells enriched from blood (not recorded which).

The CDR3 loop reads CASSPWQGPNQPQHF. The CDR3 coding sequence is TGTGCCAGCAGCCCCTGGCAGGGCCCTAATCAGCCCCAGCATTTT. This rearrangement joins TRBV11-2 to TRBJ1-5, with D possibly being TRBD1 (5 bases). V lost 5 bases to trimming and J lost 4 bases, with 15 bases between them. The CDR3 is made up of 15 amino acids. CDR1 and CDR2 from the germline V gene are SGHAT and FQNNGV.